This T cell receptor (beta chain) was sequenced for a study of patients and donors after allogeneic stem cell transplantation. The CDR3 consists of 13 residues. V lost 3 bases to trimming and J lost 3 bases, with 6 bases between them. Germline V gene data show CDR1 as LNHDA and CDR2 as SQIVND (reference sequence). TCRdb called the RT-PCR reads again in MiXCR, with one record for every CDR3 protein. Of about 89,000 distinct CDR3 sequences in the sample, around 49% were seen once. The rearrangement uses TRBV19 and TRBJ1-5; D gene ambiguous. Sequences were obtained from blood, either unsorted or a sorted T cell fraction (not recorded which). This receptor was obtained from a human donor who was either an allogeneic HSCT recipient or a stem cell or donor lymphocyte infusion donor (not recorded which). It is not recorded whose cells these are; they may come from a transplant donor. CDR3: CASSIGDNQPQHF. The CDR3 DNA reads TGTGCCAGTAGTATCGGGGACAATCAGCCCCAGCATTTT.